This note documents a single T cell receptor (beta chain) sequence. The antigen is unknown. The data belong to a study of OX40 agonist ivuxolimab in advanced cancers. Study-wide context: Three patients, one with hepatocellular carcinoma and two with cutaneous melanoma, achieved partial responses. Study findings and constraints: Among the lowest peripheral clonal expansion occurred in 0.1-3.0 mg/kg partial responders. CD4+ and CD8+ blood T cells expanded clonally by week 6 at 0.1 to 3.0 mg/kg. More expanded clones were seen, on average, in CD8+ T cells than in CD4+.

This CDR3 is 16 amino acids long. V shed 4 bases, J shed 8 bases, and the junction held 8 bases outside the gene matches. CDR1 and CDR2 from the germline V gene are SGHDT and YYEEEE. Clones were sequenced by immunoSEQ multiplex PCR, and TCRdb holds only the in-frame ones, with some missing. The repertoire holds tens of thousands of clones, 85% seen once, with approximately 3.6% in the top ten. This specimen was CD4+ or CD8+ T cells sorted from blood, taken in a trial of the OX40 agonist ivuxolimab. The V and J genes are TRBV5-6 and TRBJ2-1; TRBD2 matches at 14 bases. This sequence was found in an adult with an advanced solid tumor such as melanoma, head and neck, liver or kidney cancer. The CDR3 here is CASSTGLAGAVYEQFF. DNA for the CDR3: TGTGCCAGCAGCACGGGACTAGCGGGAGCGGTGTATGAGCAGTTCTTC.